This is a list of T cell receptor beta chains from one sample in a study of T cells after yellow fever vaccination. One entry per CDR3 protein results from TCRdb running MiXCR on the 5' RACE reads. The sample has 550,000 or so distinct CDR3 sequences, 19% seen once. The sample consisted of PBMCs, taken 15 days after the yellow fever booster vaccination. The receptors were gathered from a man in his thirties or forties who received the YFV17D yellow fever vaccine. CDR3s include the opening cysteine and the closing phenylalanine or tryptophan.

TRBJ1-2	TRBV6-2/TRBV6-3	CASSYRIQNYGYTF
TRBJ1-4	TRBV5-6	CASSLGQPSGQLFF
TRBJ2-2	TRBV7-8	CASSSGRQGAGELFF
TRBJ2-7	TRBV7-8	CASSLEWGVPDEQYF
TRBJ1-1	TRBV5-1	CASSLDSEAFF
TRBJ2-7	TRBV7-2	CASSRGQTSSYEQYF
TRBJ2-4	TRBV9	CASSIGSKNIQYF
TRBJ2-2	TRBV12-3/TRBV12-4	CASSFSSGWTGELFF
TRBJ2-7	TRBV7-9	CASSLALGPLGVNEQYF
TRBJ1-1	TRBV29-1	CSVEGQVLKPNTEAFF
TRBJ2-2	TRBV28	CAGQKTNTGELFF
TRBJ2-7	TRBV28	CASSPPRALTYEQYF
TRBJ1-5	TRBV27	CASSQGAWGNQPQHF
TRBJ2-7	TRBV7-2	CASSPMGLGIESGGQYF
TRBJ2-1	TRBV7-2	CASSLALGYNEQFF